This is a list of T cell receptor beta chains from one sample in a study of blood T cell repertoires in COVID-19. Sequencing was performed with immunoSEQ multiplex PCR; in TCRdb, only in-frame clones are kept and a portion is missing. This sample carries about 210,000 clones, around 87% of them seen once, and the ten largest clones take roughly 6.4%. The sample was peripheral blood. The source is a man aged 60-69 years who had recovered from COVID-19. CDR3s include the opening cysteine and the closing phenylalanine or tryptophan. The D gene is left open where the match is weak. For some rows the clone size is stated as once, few or many, or as a class when expanded; others skip it.

abundance	d_gene	v_gene	j_gene	CDR3nt	CDR3aa
-	TRBD2	TRBV18	TRBJ2-1	TGTGCCAGCTCACCTACCTTGGCGGGGGGTACCTACAATGAGCAGTTCTTC	CASSPTLAGGTYNEQFF
once	-	TRBV28	TRBJ2-6	TGTGCCAGCAGGAGAACGCTGGCTGGGGCCAACGTCCTGACTTTC	CASRRTLAGANVLTF
-	TRBD2	TRBV5-6	TRBJ2-2	TGTGCCAGCAGCCCACGCCGACTAGCGGGAGTGACCGGGGAGCTGTTTTTT	CASSPRRLAGVTGELFF
-	TRBD2	TRBV19	TRBJ2-1	TGTGCCAGTAGTATAATCCTAGCGGGAGTTGGAGGAGTTGAGCAGTTCTTC	CASSIILAGVGGVEQFF
-	-	TRBV11-2	TRBJ2-2	TGTGCCAGCAGCTTAGCAGGGGTAGACACCGGGGAGCTGTTTTTT	CASSLAGVDTGELFF
few	-	TRBV7-2	TRBJ1-3	TGTGCCAGCAGCTTGGGGACAACAGGAAACACCATATATTTT	CASSLGTTGNTIYF
-	-	TRBV27	TRBJ1-2	TGTGCCAGCAGTTCCTACAGGGTAGCTAACTATGGCTACACCTTC	CASSSYRVANYGYTF
-	TRBD1	TRBV20-1	TRBJ2-3	TGCGGAACAGGGGGCACAGATACGCAGTATTTT	CGTGGTDTQYF
once	-	TRBV15	TRBJ1-2	TGTGCCACCAGCAGAGATCGGGGAGGCTACACCTTC	CATSRDRGGYTF
-	-	TRBV15	TRBJ1-2	TGTGCCACCAGCAGCCCGAACACCTCGAAGGGGGGCTACACCTTC	CATSSPNTSKGGYTF
-	-	TRBV19	TRBJ2-2	TGTGCCAGTAGGCCGGTCACGGCGAACACCGGGGAGCTGTTTTTT	CASRPVTANTGELFF
few	TRBD2	TRBV7-2	TRBJ2-5	TGTGCCAGCAGCTACGGGGGGTCGGGGGAGACCCAGTACTTC	CASSYGGSGETQYF
-	TRBD2	TRBV28	TRBJ2-2	TGTGCCAGCTTTAGCGGGACAAACACCGGGGAGCTGTTTTTT	CASFSGTNTGELFF
-	TRBD1	TRBV7-2	TRBJ2-7	TGTGCCAGCAGCTTAGCTCCCCCGGGACAGTCCCTATCCTACGAGCAGTACTTC	CASSLAPPGQSLSYEQYF
-	-	TRBV11-2	TRBJ2-7	TGTGCCAGCAGCTTTACGACTTCCATCTACGAGCAGTACTTC	CASSFTTSIYEQYF
-	-	TRBV7-2	TRBJ1-2	TGTGCCAGCAGCTCCAGACAGCCACTCTATGGCTACACCTTC	CASSSRQPLYGYTF
-	-	TRBV5-1	TRBJ1-1	TGCGCCAGCAGCTTGGGGCGTTGGAGTGAAGCTTTCTTT	CASSLGRWSEAFF
-	TRBD1	TRBV18	TRBJ1-3	TGTGCCAGCTCACCTGGGACAGGGGATGGAAACACCATATATTTT	CASSPGTGDGNTIYF
-	TRBD1	TRBV27	TRBJ2-7	TGTGCCAGCAGTCGACGTCCGGGACAGGGCTACGAGCAGTACTTC	CASSRRPGQGYEQYF
-	TRBD1	TRBV5-4	TRBJ1-2	TGTGCCAGCAGCGTTAACAGGGGGCGTAGAGACTATGGCTACACCTTC	CASSVNRGRRDYGYTF
-	TRBD1	TRBV19	TRBJ2-3	TGTGCCAGTAGACGGACAGGCCCAAGCACAGATACGCAGTATTTT	CASRRTGPSTDTQYF
-	-	TRBV15	TRBJ1-1	TGTGCCACCAGCAGAGATGAAGTTGCGAATGCCGAGGCTTTCTTT	CATSRDEVANAEAFF
-	-	TRBV30	TRBJ1-1	TGTGCCTGGAGTGTATCCCGGACCGGGGGGGCCTTTGAAGCTTTCTTT	CAWSVSRTGGAFEAFF
-	-	TRBV5-3	TRBJ2-3	TGTGCCAGAAGCTGGGCGGGAATCCCAGATACGCAGTATTTT	CARSWAGIPDTQYF
-	TRBD1	TRBV27	TRBJ2-3	TGTGCCAGCAGTTCCCTCCGGGACAGGGGATATACGCAGTATTTT	CASSSLRDRGYTQYF
-	-	TRBV19	TRBJ2-5	TGTGCCAGTAGTATAGGAGGCGGATCAGAGACCCAGTACTTC	CASSIGGGSETQYF
-	-	TRBV6-5	TRBJ2-7	TGTGCCAGCAGCCCCCCAGGGTATAGCGGCGAGCAGTACTTC	CASSPPGYSGEQYF
-	TRBD2	TRBV6-4	TRBJ2-3	TGTGCCAGCAGTGACTCGACTAGCGGGGGGGCAGATACGCAGTATTTT	CASSDSTSGGADTQYF
few	-	TRBV3-1/TRBV3-2	TRBJ1-1	TGTGCCAGCAGCCCTGGGGGGGGGTTGGTCACTGAAGCTTTCTTT	CASSPGGGLVTEAFF
-	TRBD1	TRBV11-2	TRBJ1-2	TGTGCCAGCAGCCCCCGGACCGGGACAGGGAGAGGATACGGCTACACCTTC	CASSPRTGTGRGYGYTF
-	-	TRBV6-6	TRBJ1-5	TGTGCCAGCAGGGGTAGCGGCAATCAGCCCCAGCATTTT	CASRGSGNQPQHF
-	-	TRBV5-1	TRBJ2-3	TGCGCCAGCAGCCCGAGACAGGCAATCACAGATACGCAGTATTTT	CASSPRQAITDTQYF
-	TRBD2	TRBV27	TRBJ2-6	TGTGCCAGCAGTACCCCCCGGGGGGGAGAGACTGGGGCCAACGTCCTGACTTTC	CASSTPRGGETGANVLTF
-	TRBD1	TRBV5-4	TRBJ1-4	TGTGCCAGCAGCCCCCGACAGGGGACTAATGAAAAACTGTTTTTT	CASSPRQGTNEKLFF
-	TRBD1	TRBV6-5	TRBJ1-4	TGTGCCAGCACCCAACAGGGGGCCATGGGTGAAAAACTGTTTTTT	CASTQQGAMGEKLFF
-	-	TRBV21-1	TRBJ2-6	TGTGCCAGCAGCAAATACCGGGACACCCAGATACGATTCTCTGGGGCCAACGTCCTGACTTTC	CASSKYRDTQIRFSGANVLTF
-	-	TRBV7-2	TRBJ2-5	TGTGCCAGCAGCTTAAATTGGCAATTACAAGAGACCCAGTACTTC	CASSLNWQLQETQYF
once	TRBD2	TRBV5-4	TRBJ2-7	TGTGCCAGCAGCCAGCCAGGGACGTCAAGAACAGCGGGGAGGTACGAGCAGTACTTC	CASSQPGTSRTAGRYEQYF
-	-	TRBV5-1	TRBJ1-6	TGCGCCAGCAGCCCCCAGGACAGAATGCATTCACCCCTCCACTTT	CASSPQDRMHSPLHF
-	-	TRBV10-1	TRBJ2-7	TGCGCCAGCAGTCGGGGATCAGGCAGCTACGAGCAGTACTTC	CASSRGSGSYEQYF
-	TRBD1	TRBV11-2	TRBJ1-1	TGTGCCAGCAGCTTAGGGACAGGAACGTCAACTGAAGCTTTCTTT	CASSLGTGTSTEAFF
-	-	TRBV18	TRBJ2-3	TGTGCCAGCTCACCACCGGGAGAGGCCACAGATACGCAGTATTTT	CASSPPGEATDTQYF
-	-	TRBV4-3	TRBJ2-3	TGCGCCAGCAGCCAAGCATTTAGCACAGATACGCAGTATTTT	CASSQAFSTDTQYF
-	TRBD1	TRBV18	TRBJ2-7	TGTGCCAGCTCTCCTACGACAGGGGCGTCCTACGAGCAGTACTTC	CASSPTTGASYEQYF
-	-	TRBV19	TRBJ1-1	TGTGCCAGTAGTATGTACGGGGTCAGGAACACTGAAGCTTTCTTT	CASSMYGVRNTEAFF
once	TRBD2	TRBV6-5	TRBJ2-1	TGTGCCAGCAGTTGGGACTACAGCAACAATGAGCAGTTCTTC	CASSWDYSNNEQFF
-	TRBD2	TRBV11-2	TRBJ2-2	TGTGCCAGCAGCCCCCGGGGTAGCGGGGGGGCAAGGTTAGCCGGGGAGCTGTTTTTT	CASSPRGSGGARLAGELFF